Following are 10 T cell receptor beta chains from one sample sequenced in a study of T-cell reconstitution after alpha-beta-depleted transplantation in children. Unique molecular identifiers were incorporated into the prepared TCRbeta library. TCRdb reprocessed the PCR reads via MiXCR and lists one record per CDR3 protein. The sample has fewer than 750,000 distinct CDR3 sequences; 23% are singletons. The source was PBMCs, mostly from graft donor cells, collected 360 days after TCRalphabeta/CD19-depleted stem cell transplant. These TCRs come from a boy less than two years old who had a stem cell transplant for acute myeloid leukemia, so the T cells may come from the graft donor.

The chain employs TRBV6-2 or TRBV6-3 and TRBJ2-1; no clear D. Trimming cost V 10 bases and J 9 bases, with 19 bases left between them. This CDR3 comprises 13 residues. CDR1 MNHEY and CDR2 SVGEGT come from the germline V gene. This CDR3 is CATTGQIYGEQFF. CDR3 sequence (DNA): TGTGCCACCACCGGCCAGATCTATGGTGAGCAGTTCTTC.

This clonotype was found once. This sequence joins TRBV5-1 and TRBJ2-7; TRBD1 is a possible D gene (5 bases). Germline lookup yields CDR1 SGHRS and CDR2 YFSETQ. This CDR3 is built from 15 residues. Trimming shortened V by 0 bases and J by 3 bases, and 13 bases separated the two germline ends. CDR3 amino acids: CASSLEQASFYEQYF. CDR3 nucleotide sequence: TGCGCCAGCAGCTTGGAACAGGCAAGCTTCTACGAGCAGTACTTC.

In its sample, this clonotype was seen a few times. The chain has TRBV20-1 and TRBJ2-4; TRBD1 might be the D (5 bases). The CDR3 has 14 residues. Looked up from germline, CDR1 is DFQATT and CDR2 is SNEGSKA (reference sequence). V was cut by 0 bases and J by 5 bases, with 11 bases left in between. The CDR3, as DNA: TGCAGTGCTAGAGATAGGGGCGGCCAAAACATTCAGTACTTC. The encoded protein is CSARDRGGQNIQYF.

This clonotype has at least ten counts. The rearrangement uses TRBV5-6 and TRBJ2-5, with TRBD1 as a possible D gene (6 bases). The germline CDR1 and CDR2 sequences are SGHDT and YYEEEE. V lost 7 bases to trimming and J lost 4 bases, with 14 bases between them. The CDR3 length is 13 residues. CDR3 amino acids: CASGTSGRETQYF. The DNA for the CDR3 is TGTGCCAGCGGGACATCAGGACGAGAGACCCAGTACTTC.

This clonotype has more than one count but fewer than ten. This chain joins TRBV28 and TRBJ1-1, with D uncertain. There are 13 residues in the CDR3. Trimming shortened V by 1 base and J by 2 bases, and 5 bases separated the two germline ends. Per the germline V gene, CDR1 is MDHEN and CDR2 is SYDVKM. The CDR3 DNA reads TGTGCCAGCAGTTTATTGGGAAACACTGAAGCTTTCTTT. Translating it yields CASSLLGNTEAFF.

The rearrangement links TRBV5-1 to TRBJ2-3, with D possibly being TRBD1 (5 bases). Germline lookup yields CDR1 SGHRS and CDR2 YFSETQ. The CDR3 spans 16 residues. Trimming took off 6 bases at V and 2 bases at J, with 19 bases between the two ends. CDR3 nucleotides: TGCGCCAGCAAGATAGGGGCCCCGTCTATCACAGATACGCAGTATTTT. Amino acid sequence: CASKIGAPSITDTQYF.

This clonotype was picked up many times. The CDR3 DNA follows: TGTGCCAGCTCACCACCATCAGGGGGTGCAACAGATACGCAGTATTTT. Protein: CASSPPSGGATDTQYF. The chain combines TRBV18 with TRBJ2-3, with TRBD1 identical over 7 bases. Germline assignment: CDR1 KGHSH and CDR2 LQKENI. J lost 3 bases, V lost 0 bases, and 6 bases had no gene match. The CDR3 covers 16 residues.

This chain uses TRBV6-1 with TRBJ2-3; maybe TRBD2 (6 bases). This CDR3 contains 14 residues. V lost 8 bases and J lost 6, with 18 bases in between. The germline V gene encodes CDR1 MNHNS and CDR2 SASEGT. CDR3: CASRQGLRVDTQYF. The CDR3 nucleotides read TGTGCCAGCCGCCAGGGACTCCGCGTGGATACGCAGTATTTT.

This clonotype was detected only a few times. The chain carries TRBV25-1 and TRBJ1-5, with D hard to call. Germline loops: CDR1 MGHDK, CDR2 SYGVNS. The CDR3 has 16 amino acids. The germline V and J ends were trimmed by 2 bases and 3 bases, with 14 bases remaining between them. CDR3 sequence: CASSEGRAAFNQPQHF. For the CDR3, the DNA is TGTGCCAGCAGTGAAGGTAGGGCGGCCTTCAATCAGCCCCAGCATTTT.

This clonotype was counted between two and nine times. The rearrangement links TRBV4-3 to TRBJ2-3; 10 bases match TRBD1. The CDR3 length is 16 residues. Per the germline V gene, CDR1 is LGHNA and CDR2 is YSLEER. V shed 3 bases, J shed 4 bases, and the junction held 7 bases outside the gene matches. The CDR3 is CASSQLGDRGPDTQYF. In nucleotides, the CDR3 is TGCGCCAGCAGCCAGTTAGGAGACAGGGGGCCAGATACGCAGTATTTT.